Each of the 20 T cell receptor beta chains below was sequenced from the same sample in a study of T cells in Graves' hyperthyroidism and ophthalmopathy. Template material for amplifying TCR beta CDR3 regions consisted of RNA transcripts. First-round RT-PCR with HTBI primers amplified the TCR CDR3 region. Each CDR3 protein gets one entry after TCRdb re-called the multiplex PCR reads with MiXCR. The profile shows 250,000 to 300,000 distinct CDR3 sequences, 13% to 15% of them singletons. The specimen sequenced was blood. The receptor source for this set is a woman aged 50 to 60 with Graves' hyperthyroidism that later progressed to Graves' ophthalmopathy.

This clonotype was seen ten or more times. V is TRBV5-1 and J is TRBJ1-1, with D uncertain. The germline V gene has CDR1 SGHRS and CDR2 YFSETQ. Trimming pared 0 bases from V and 5 bases from J, leaving 8 bases between. The length of the CDR3 is 13 residues. CDR3 nucleotide sequence: TGCGCCAGCAGCTTGGTTGGGAGAACTGAAGCTTTCTTT. It translates to CASSLVGRTEAFF.

The sample holds many counts of this clonotype. V and J are TRBV12-3 or TRBV12-4 and TRBJ1-6; unclear D gene. V gave up 3 bases and J gave up 7 bases, with 7 bases separating them. This CDR3 spans 13 amino acids. CDR3 in DNA: TGTGCCAGCAGTTTCCACTCCAATTCACCCCTCCACTTT. This sequence encodes CASSFHSNSPLHF.

This clonotype was picked up many times. CDR3 residues: CASSPPTGLEQFF. CDR3 nucleotide sequence: TGTGCCAGCAGCCCACCGACAGGGCTTGAGCAGTTCTTC. V and J are TRBV7-9 and TRBJ2-1, with 7 nucleotides matching TRBD1. The ends lost 5 bases at V and 9 bases at J; junction bases unmatched: 7. The CDR3 runs to 13 residues. CDR1 is SEHNR, CDR2 FQNEAQ, per germline (reference sequence).

The chain employs TRBV7-6 and TRBJ2-1; 11 nucleotides agree with TRBD2. V gave up 5 bases and J gave up 3 bases; unmatched junction bases: 15. The V gene's germline CDR1 is SGHVS and CDR2 FNYEAQ. The CDR3 sequence is 19 residues long. The CDR3 is CASSRPGGLAGRIYNEQFF. The CDR3 DNA sequence: TGTGCCAGCAGCCGGCCCGGAGGACTAGCGGGCCGAATCTACAATGAGCAGTTCTTC.

This chain links TRBV12-3 or TRBV12-4 with TRBJ2-7; D possibly corresponds to TRBD2 (6 bases). The CDR3 spans 15 residues. V lost 2 bases and J 2 bases, leaving 13 bases between the germline ends. The CDR3 is CASSLWGDPPYEQYF. The CDR3 region has the DNA TGTGCCAGCAGTTTATGGGGGGACCCACCCTACGAGCAGTACTTC.

The chain is built from TRBV24-1 and TRBJ1-6; D is undetermined. Trimming left V 3 bases short and J 6 bases short, with 8 bases between. The V gene's germline CDR1 is KGHDR and CDR2 SFDVKD. The CDR3 has 14 residues. CDR3 region: CATSDTFPNSPLHF. Here the CDR3 DNA reads TGTGCCACCAGTGATACCTTTCCTAATTCACCCCTCCACTTT.

The chain employs TRBV20-1 and TRBJ1-2; possible D gene TRBD1, 6 bases. The CDR3 has 14 amino acids. The V gene lost 3 bases and the J gene lost 7 bases, with 18 bases spanning the gap. Germline V gene data show CDR1 as DFQATT and CDR2 as SNEGSKA (reference sequence). In nucleotides, the CDR3 is TGCAGTGCTAGTTGGGGCAGGGGCGGGTTTGGCTACACCTTC. Translated: CSASWGRGGFGYTF.

The rearrangement joins TRBV9 to TRBJ2-1, with 9 bases aligning to TRBD1. Per germline, CDR1 SGDLS and CDR2 YYNGEE. This CDR3 has 15 amino acids. J gave up 6 bases and V 5 bases, and 9 bases lay outside the gene matches. CDR3 amino acids: CASSDRDREFNEQFF. In nucleotides, the CDR3 is TGTGCCAGCAGTGACCGGGACAGGGAATTCAATGAGCAGTTCTTC.

This clonotype has a count of ten or more. V is TRBV6-2 or TRBV6-3 and J is TRBJ2-1; D call uncertain. V lost 7 bases and J lost 10, with 14 bases in between. This CDR3 comprises 12 residues. Germline CDR1 reads MNHEY; CDR2 reads SVGEGT. The CDR3 loop is CASTGPWREQFF. The DNA for the CDR3 is TGTGCCAGCACCGGACCCTGGCGGGAGCAGTTCTTC.

The V and J genes are TRBV10-3 and TRBJ1-4; weak D call: TRBD1 (5 bases). V was pared by 0 bases and J by 2 bases, with 13 bases between. The CDR3 consists of 17 residues. Germline V lookup: CDR1 ENHRY, CDR2 SYGVKD. CDR3 protein: CAISESGGASTNEKLFF. DNA for the CDR3: TGTGCCATCAGTGAGTCAGGAGGGGCGTCTACTAATGAAAAACTGTTTTTT.

This sequence joins TRBV28 and TRBJ2-2, with a possible D match to TRBD2 (5 bases). Deletions cut 6 bases from V and 4 bases from J, with 9 bases between. This CDR3 spans 13 amino acids. CDR1 and CDR2 (germline): MDHEN, SYDVKM. The CDR3 bases are TGTGCCAGCAGCCAGGACTCCACCGGGGAGCTGTTTTTT. Its translation: CASSQDSTGELFF.

This clonotype has at least ten counts. The chain employs TRBV7-9 and TRBJ1-4, with D possibly being TRBD1 (5 bases). Trimming shortened V by 2 bases and J by 8 bases, and 12 bases separated the two germline ends. Germline V gene lookup returns CDR1 SEHNR and CDR2 FQNEAQ (reference sequence). CDR3 length: 14 residues. The DNA for the CDR3 is TGTGCCAGCAGCTTACAGGGATCGGGCGAAAAACTGTTTTTT. Translating gives CASSLQGSGEKLFF.

This clonotype was observed at least ten times. The chain couples TRBV29-1 to TRBJ2-5; perhaps TRBD1 as D (6 bases). The CDR3 loop spans 17 amino acids. Trimming shortened V by 2 bases and J by 5 bases, and 24 bases separated the two germline ends. Germline V lookup: CDR1 SQVTM, CDR2 ANQGSEA. The CDR3 DNA reads TGCAGCGTTGAAAACCCTGGACAGAAAAGGCCCTCCGAGACCCAGTACTTC. Encoded protein: CSVENPGQKRPSETQYF.

The gene calls are TRBV30 and TRBJ1-3; D not certain. V gave up 3 bases and J gave up 9 bases, with 12 bases separating them. CDR3 length: 12 amino acids. The germline V gene has CDR1 GTSNPN and CDR2 SVGIG (reference sequence). CDR3 amino acids: CAWSPSGTTIYF. The DNA for the CDR3 is TGTGCCTGGAGCCCGTCAGGTACCACCATATATTTT.

This clonotype showed up many times. The CDR3 sequence: CASSTTSGTNEQFF. The DNA for the CDR3 is TGTGCCAGCAGTACGACTAGCGGGACCAATGAGCAGTTCTTC. The chain combines TRBV27 with TRBJ2-1; 11 positions match TRBD2. Germline V CDR1 and CDR2: MNHEY, SMNVEV (reference sequence). J gave up 6 bases and V 5 bases, and 3 bases lay outside the gene matches. The CDR3 sequence is 14 residues long.

The sample holds many counts of this clonotype. The chain carries TRBV27 and TRBJ1-5; a possible D gene is TRBD1 (5 bases). The CDR3 is 16 amino acids. Germline assignment: CDR1 MNHEY and CDR2 SMNVEV (reference sequence). Trimming removed 0 bases at V and 1 base at J, with 10 bases between. The CDR3 DNA reads as TGTGCCAGCAGTTTATCCCCGACAGACAGCAATCAGCCCCAGCATTTT. Translating it yields CASSLSPTDSNQPQHF.

This clonotype was counted a few times. The J gene is TRBJ2-7, the V gene TRBV7-6, with D uncertain. V lost 3 bases and J 0 bases, leaving 12 bases between the germline ends. The CDR3 is made up of 15 amino acids. Germline lookup yields CDR1 SGHVS and CDR2 FNYEAQ. The chain's CDR3 is CASSFQGSSSYEQYF. In nucleotides, the CDR3 is TGTGCCAGCAGCTTTCAAGGGTCTAGCTCCTACGAGCAGTACTTC.

The chain uses TRBV29-1 and TRBJ1-2, with unresolved D. Deletions cut 6 bases from V and 0 bases from J, with 11 bases between. The CDR3 has 13 amino acids. CDR1 SQVTM and CDR2 ANQGSEA come from the germline V gene. The CDR3 coding sequence is TGCAGCGTGACTCCCGACACTAACTATGGCTACACCTTC. Its protein is CSVTPDTNYGYTF.

As concerns this clonotype: This may come from a read error, since a much larger clone is one base off. The V gene is TRBV6-1, the J gene TRBJ1-1; TRBD1 aligns across 10 bases. Per germline, CDR1 MNHNS and CDR2 SASEGT. This CDR3 comprises 15 residues. The CDR3 sequence: CASTFTGQGDTEASF. The CDR3 bases are TGTGCCAGCACCTTCACCGGACAGGGGGACACTGAAGCTTCCTTT.

This clonotype appeared many times. This chain uses TRBV6-1 with TRBJ2-3; 9 bases line up with TRBD2. CDR1 and CDR2 (germline): MNHNS, SASEGT. The CDR3 totals 13 residues. V dropped 10 bases and J dropped 5; count of bases not matched to a gene: 7. CDR3 in DNA: TGTGCCAACGGACTAGCGCCTCAAGATACGCAGTATTTT. Translated, it gives CANGLAPQDTQYF.